The clone carrying this TCR beta chain is medium-sized. The data originate from a study of graft-versus-host responses after intestinal transplantation. V gave up 4 bases and J gave up 0 bases, with 10 bases separating them. The length of the CDR3 is 16 residues. Germline V gives CDR1 ENHRY, CDR2 SYGVKD. Irradiated stimulators labeled with violet dye, around 200,000 in number, were plated with around 200,000 CFSE-labeled responders. TCRdb keeps only in-frame clones here, not all; method: immunoSEQ multiplex PCR. The table records 7,000 or so clones, around 22% of them present only once. This specimen consisted of alloreactive CD8+ T cells from a mixed lymphocyte reaction culture, obtained before transplantation. As to subset: CFSE-low proliferating T cells sorted from roughly six-day pre-transplant mixed lymphocyte reaction (GvH or HvG direction). This sequence originates from a human patient who was an organ donor for intestinal transplantation. The V gene is TRBV10-3, the J gene TRBJ2-6, with D unresolved. For the CDR3, the DNA is TGTGCCATCAGTGTCCCCCCTGACTCTGGGGCCAACGTCCTGACTTTC. This encodes CAISVPPDSGANVLTF.